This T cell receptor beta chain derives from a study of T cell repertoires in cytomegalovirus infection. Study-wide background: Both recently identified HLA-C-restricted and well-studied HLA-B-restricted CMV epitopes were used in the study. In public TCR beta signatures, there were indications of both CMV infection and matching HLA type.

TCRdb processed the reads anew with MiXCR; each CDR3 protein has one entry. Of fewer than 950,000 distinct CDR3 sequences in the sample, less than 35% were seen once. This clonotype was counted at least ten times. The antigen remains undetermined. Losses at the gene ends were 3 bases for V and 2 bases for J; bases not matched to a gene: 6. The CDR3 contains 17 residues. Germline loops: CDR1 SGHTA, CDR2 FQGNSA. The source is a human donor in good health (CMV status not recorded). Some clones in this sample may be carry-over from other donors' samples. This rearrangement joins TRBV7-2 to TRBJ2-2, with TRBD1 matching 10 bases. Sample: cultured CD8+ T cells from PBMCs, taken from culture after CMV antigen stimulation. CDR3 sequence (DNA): TGTGCCAGCAGCTTCCCGGGACAGGGGATCAACACCGGGGAGCTGTTTTTT. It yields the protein CASSFPGQGINTGELFF.